This TCR beta chain was sequenced during a study of blood T cell repertoires in COVID-19. Study in general: Samples came from the United States, Italy and Spain, spanning acute and convalescent COVID-19. Sample material is recorded as cDNA or gDNA derived from T cells, B-cell-depleted T cells, or PBMCs.

In the original workflow: Counts of nucleated cells, estimated from reference gene primer amplification, were obtained. TCRdb keeps only in-frame clones here, not all; method: immunoSEQ multiplex PCR. The V and J calls and the clone size are those of that table, but D and trimming were determined from the DNA. There are roughly 240,000 clones in the sample; more than 75% occur only once, and roughly 3% lies in the top ten. Trimming pared 0 bases from V and 10 bases from J, leaving 13 bases between. The germline V gene has CDR1 MNHEY and CDR2 SVGAGI. The CDR3 loop spans 15 amino acids. The sequence was collected from a woman aged 25 to 39 who had recovered from COVID-19. This chain joins TRBV6-5 and TRBJ1-6; no definite D call. Sequencing was done on a sample of peripheral blood. CDR3: CASSYSVGVGSPLHF. The CDR3 region has the DNA TGTGCCAGCAGTTACTCCGTGGGAGTAGGGTCACCCCTCCACTTT.